The entry below gives a single TCR beta chain sequence along with its context. In the authors' methods: Counts of nucleated cells, estimated from reference gene primer amplification, were obtained. The data were produced by immunoSEQ multiplex PCR, yet TCRdb's version contains in-frame clones alone and is incomplete. V and J calls and clone size are those listed in that table; D and trimming were worked out from the DNA. The sample contains hundreds of thousands of clones, 80% to 90% of which appear only once. V lost 1 base, J lost 0 bases, and 10 bases lay in between. Germline-derived CDR1 and CDR2 are GTSNPN and SVGIG (reference sequence). This CDR3 is 15 amino acids long. The data are from a study of blood T cell repertoires in COVID-19.

The source of this sequence is a man between 45 and 60 years old with acute or convalescent COVID-19. This chain connects TRBV30 to TRBJ1-3; D unresolved. Sequencing was carried out using peripheral blood. CDR3 DNA: TGTGCCTGGAGTGCTTCACTGAGCTCTGGAAACACCATATATTTT. The encoded protein is CAWSASLSSGNTIYF.